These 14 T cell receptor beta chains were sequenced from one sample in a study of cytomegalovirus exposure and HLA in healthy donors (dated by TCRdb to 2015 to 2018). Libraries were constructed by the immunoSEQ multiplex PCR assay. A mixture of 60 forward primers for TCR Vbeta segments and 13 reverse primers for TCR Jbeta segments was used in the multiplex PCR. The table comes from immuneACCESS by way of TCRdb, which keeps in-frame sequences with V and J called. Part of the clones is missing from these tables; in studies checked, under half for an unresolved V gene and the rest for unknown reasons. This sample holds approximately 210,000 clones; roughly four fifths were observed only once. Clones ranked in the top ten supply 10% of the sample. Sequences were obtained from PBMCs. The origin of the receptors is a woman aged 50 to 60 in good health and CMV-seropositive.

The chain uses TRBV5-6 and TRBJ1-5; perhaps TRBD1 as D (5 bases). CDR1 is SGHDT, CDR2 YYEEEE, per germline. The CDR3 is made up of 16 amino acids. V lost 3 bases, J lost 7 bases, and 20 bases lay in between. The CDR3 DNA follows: TGTGCCAGCAGCTGGGGGGGACGGAGGGAGGGACAGCCCCAGCATTTT. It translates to CASSWGGRREGQPQHF.

CDR3 DNA sequence: TGTGCCAGCAGCGGCGGGACAGGGGGCCCCTACGAGCAGTACTTC. As protein: CASSGGTGGPYEQYF. The rearrangement joins TRBV5-4 to TRBJ2-7, with TRBD1 matching 12 bases. CDR1 and CDR2 from the germline V gene are SGHNT and YYREEE (reference sequence). The ends lost 4 bases at V and 2 bases at J; junction bases unmatched: 4. The CDR3 totals 15 residues. Based on the CDR3 plus reference TRBV5-4 and TRBJ2-7, the full variable domain is ETGVTQSPTHLIKTRGQQVTLRCSSQSGHNTVSWYQQALGQGPQFIFQYYREEENGRGNFPPRFSGLQFPNYSSELNVNALELDDSALYLCASSGGTGGPYEQYFGPGTRLTVT.

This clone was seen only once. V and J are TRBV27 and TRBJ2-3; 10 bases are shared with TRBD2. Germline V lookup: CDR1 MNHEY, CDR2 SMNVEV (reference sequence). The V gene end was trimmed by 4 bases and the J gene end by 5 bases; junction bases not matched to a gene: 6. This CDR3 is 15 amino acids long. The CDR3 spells CASSYQRGGVDTQYF. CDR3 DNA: TGTGCCAGCAGTTACCAGCGGGGGGGCGTAGATACGCAGTATTTT.

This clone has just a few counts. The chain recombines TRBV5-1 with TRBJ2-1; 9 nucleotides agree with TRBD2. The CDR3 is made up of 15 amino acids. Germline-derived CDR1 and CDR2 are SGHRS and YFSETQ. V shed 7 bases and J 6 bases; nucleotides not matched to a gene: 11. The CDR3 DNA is TGCGCCAGCGGACTCGTTCCGACTAGCGGCAATGAGCAGTTCTTC. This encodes CASGLVPTSGNEQFF.

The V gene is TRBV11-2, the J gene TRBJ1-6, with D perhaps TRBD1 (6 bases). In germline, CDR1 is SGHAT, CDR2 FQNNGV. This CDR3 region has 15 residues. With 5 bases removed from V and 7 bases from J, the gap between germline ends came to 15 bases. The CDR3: CASSGQGQYNSPLHF. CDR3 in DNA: TGTGCCAGCAGCGGGCAAGGACAGTACAATTCACCCCTCCACTTT.

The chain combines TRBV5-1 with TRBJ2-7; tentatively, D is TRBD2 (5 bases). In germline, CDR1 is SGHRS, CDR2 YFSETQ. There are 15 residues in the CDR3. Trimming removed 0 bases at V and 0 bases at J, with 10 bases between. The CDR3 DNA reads TGCGCCAGCAGCTTGGTTCGGGGAAGCTCCTACGAGCAGTACTTC. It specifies CASSLVRGSSYEQYF.

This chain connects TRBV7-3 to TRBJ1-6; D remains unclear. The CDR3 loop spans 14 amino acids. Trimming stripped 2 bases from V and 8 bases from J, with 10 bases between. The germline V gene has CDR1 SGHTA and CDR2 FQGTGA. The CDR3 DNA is TGTGCCAGCAGCTTAGGCGGGCCTGATTCACCCCTCCACTTT. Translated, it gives CASSLGGPDSPLHF.

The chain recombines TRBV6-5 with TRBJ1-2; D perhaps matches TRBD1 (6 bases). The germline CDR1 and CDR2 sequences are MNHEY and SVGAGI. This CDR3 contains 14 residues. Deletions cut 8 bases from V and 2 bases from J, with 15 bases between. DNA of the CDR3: TGTGCCAGCCTTGGGGGCGGATACAACTATGGCTACACCTTC. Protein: CASLGGGYNYGYTF.

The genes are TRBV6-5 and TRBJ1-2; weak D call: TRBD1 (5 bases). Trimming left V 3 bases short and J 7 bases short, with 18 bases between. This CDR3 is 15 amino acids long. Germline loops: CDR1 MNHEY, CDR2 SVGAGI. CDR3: CASSYGAGQSFGYTF. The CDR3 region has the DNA TGTGCCAGCAGTTATGGGGCAGGGCAGTCATTTGGCTACACCTTC.

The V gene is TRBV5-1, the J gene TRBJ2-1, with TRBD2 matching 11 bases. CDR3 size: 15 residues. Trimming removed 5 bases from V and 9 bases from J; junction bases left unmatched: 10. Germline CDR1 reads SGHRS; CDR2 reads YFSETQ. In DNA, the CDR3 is TGCGCCAGCAGACAAATAGCGGGGGGGGCGGCTGAGCAGTTCTTC. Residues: CASRQIAGGAAEQFF.

The CDR3 DNA follows: TGTGCCAGCAGCTTACAAGAAGCGGGGCCAGGCACAGATACGCAGTATTTT. As protein: CASSLQEAGPGTDTQYF. The chain employs TRBV7-3 and TRBJ2-3, with 7 positions matching TRBD2. Trimming removed 2 bases from V and 1 base from J; junction bases left unmatched: 9. CDR1 SGHTA and CDR2 FQGTGA come from the germline V gene. This CDR3 is 17 amino acids long.

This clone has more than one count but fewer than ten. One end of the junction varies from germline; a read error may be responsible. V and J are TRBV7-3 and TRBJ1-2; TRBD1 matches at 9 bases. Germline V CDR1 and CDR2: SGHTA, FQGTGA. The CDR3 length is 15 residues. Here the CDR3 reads CASSLTSTKGQGGSF. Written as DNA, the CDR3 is TGTGCCAGCAGCTTAACCTCAACAAAGGGACAGGGAGGCTCATTC. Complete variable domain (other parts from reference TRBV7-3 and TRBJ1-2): GAGVSQTPSNKVTEKGKYVELRCDPISGHTALYWYRQSLGQGPEFLIYFQGTGAADDSGLPNDRFFAVRPEGSVSTLKIQRTERGDSAVYLCASSLTSTKGQGGSFGSGTRLTVV.

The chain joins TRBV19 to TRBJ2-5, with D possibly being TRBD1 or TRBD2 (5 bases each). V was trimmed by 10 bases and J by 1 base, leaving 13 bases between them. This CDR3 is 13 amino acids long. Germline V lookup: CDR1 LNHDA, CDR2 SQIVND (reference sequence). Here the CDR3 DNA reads TGTGCCACTAGCCAGGGTATCCAAGAGACCCAGTACTTC. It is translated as CATSQGIQETQYF.

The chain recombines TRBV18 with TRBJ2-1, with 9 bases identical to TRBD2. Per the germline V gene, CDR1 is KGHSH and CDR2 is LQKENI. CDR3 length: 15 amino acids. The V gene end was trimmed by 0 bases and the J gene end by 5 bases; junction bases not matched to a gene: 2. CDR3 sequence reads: CASSPPGGGDNEQFF. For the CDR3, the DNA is TGTGCCAGCTCACCACCGGGCGGGGGGGACAATGAGCAGTTCTTC.